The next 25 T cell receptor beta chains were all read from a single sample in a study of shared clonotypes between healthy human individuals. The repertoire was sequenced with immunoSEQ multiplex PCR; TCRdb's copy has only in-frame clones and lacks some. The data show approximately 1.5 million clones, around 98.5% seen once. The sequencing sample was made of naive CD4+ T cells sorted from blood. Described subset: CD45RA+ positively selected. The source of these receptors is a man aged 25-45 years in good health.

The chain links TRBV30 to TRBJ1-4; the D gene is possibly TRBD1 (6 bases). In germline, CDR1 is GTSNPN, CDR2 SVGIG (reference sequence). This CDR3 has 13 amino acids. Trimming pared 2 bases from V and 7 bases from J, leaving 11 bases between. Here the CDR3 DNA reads TGTGCCTGGAGTCCAGGGGAGGGTGAAAAACTGTTTTTT. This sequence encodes CAWSPGEGEKLFF.

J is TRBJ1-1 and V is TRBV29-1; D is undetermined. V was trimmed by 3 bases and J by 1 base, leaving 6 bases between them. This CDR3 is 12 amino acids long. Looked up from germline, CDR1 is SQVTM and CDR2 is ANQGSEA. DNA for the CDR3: TGCAGCGTTGAGCGTAAGAACACTGAAGCTTTCTTT. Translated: CSVERKNTEAFF.

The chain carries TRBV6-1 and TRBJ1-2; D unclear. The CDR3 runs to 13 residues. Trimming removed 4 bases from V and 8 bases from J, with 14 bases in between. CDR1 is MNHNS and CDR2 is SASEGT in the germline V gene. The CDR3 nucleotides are TGTGCCAGCAGTGCCTTGGGTCACCGGGGCTACACCTTC. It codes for CASSALGHRGYTF.

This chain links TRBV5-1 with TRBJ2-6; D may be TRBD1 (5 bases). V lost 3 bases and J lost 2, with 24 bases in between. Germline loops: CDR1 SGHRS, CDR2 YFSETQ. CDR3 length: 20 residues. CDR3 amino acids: CASSSRVSPRTRTGANVLTF. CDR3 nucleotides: TGCGCCAGCAGCTCCAGGGTTTCTCCCCGAACTCGCACTGGGGCCAACGTCCTGACTTTC.

The CDR3 DNA sequence: TGCGCCAGCAGCTTTTTAGGGGGTTGGGCGGATACGCAGTATTTT. Protein: CASSFLGGWADTQYF. V usage is TRBV5-1 and J usage is TRBJ2-3; tentatively, D is TRBD1 (6 bases). Trimming took 2 bases from V and 6 from J, leaving 16 bases between them. Germline assignment: CDR1 SGHRS and CDR2 YFSETQ. The CDR3 length is 15 residues.

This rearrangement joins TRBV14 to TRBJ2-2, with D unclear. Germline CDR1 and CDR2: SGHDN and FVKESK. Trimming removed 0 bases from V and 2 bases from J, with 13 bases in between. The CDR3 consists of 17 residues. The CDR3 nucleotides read TGTGCCAGCAGCCAAGACCTCGCGGCCCTCAACACCGGGGAGCTGTTTTTT. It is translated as CASSQDLAALNTGELFF.

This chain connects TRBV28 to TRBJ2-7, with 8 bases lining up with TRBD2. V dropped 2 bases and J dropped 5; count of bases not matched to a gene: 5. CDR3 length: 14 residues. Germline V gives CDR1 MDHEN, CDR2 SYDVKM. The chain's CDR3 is CASSLGTRVHEQYF. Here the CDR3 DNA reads TGTGCCAGCAGTTTAGGGACTAGAGTACACGAGCAGTACTTC. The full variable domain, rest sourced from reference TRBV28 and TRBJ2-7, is DVKVTQSSRYLVKRTGEKVFLECVQDMDHENMFWYRQDPGLGLRLIYFSYDVKMKEKGDIPEGYSVSREKKERFSLILESASTNQTSMYLCASSLGTRVHEQYFGPGTRLTVT.

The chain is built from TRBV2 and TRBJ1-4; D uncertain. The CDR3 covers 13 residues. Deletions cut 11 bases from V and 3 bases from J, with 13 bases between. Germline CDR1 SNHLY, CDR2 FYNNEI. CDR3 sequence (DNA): TGTGCCTTCAACGGCCGGTCTAATGAAAAACTGTTTTTT. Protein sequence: CAFNGRSNEKLFF.

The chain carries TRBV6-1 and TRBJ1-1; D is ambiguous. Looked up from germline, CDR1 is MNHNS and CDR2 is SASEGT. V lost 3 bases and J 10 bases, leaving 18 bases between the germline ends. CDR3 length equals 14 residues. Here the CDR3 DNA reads TGTGCCAGCAGTGACCAAGGGAGTTCCCCGAGAGCTTTCTTT. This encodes CASSDQGSSPRAFF.

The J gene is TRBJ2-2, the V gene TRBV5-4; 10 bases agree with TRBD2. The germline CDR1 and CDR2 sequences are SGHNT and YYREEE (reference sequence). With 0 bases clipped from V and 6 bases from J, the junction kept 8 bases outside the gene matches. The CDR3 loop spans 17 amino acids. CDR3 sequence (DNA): TGTGCCAGCAGCTTGGTAGTCAGCGGGAGGGCGGCCGGGGAGCTGTTTTTT. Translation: CASSLVVSGRAAGELFF.

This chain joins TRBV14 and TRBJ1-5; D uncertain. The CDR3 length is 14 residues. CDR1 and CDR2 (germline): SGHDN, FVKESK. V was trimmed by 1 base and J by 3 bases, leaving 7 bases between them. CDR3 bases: TGTGCCAGCAGCCAAGTGGGGAACAATCAGCCCCAGCATTTT. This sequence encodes CASSQVGNNQPQHF.

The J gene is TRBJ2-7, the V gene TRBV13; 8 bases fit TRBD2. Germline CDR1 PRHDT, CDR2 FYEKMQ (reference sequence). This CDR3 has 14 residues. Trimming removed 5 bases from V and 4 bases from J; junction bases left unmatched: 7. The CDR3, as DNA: TGTGCCAGCAGCCAACAAACTAGCGGTTACGAGCAGTACTTC. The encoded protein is CASSQQTSGYEQYF.

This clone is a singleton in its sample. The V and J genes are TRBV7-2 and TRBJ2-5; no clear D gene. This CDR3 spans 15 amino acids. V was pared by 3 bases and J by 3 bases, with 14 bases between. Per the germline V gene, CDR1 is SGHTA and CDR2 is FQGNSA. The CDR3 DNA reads TGTGCCAGCAGCTTTTTCCCCCAGTTCGAAGAGACCCAGTACTTC. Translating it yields CASSFFPQFEETQYF.

In DNA, the CDR3 is TGTGCCAGCAGCCCGGGCCCTAGTATCCCCAATGAGCAGTTCTTC. Translating gives CASSPGPSIPNEQFF. This chain joins TRBV5-6 and TRBJ2-1; D unresolved. The germline CDR1 and CDR2 sequences are SGHDT and YYEEEE. V lost 4 bases to trimming and J lost 6 bases, with 17 bases between them. The CDR3 length is 15 residues.

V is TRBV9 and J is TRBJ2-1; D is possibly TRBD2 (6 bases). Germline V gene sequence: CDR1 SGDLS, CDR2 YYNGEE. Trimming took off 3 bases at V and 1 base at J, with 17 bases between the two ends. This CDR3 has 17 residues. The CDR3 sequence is CASSAHGGSVSYNEQFF. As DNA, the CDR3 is TGTGCCAGCAGCGCGCACGGAGGGAGCGTTTCCTACAATGAGCAGTTCTTC.

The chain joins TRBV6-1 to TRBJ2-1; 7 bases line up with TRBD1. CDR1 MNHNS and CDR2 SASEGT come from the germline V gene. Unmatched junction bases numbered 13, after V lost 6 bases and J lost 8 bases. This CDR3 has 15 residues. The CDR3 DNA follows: TGTGCCAGCAGCCATGGACAGGCATCACGGTATGAGCAGTTCTTC. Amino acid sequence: CASSHGQASRYEQFF.

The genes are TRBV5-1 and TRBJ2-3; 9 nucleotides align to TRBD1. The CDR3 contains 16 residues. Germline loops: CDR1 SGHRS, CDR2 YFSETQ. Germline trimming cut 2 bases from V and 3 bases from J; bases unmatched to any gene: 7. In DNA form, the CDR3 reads TGCGCCAGCAGCTTCATTGGGACAGGGAGTACAGATACGCAGTATTTT. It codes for CASSFIGTGSTDTQYF.

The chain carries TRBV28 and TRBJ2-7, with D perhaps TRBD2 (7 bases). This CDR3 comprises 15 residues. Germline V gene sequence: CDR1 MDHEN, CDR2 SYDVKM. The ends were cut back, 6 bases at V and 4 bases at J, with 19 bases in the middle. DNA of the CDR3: TGTGCCAGCAGCCAAGCCGGGGGCGGGGGTTACGAGCAGTACTTC. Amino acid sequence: CASSQAGGGGYEQYF.

The CDR3 nucleotides are TGTGCCAGCTCCCAGGACAACAAAAACATTCAGTACTTC. It is translated as CASSQDNKNIQYF. The genes are TRBV18 and TRBJ2-4, with D maybe TRBD1 (5 bases). Germline loops: CDR1 KGHSH, CDR2 LQKENI. The CDR3 is 13 residues long. V was shortened by 6 bases and J by 3 bases, with 9 bases between the two germline ends.

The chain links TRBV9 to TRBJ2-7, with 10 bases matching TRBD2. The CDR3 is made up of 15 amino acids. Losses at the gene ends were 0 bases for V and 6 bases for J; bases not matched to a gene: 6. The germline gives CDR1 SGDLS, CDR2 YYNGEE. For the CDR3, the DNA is TGTGCCAGCAGCGTAGGGGCTAGCGGGAGATTCGAGCAGTACTTC. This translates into CASSVGASGRFEQYF.

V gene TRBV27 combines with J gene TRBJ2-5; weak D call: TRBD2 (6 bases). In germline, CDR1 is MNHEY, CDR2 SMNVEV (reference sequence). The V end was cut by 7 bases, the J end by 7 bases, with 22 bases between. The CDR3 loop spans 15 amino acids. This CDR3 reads CASMDMPGGFVTQYF. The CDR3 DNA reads TGTGCCAGCATGGACATGCCCGGAGGGTTTGTGACCCAGTACTTC.

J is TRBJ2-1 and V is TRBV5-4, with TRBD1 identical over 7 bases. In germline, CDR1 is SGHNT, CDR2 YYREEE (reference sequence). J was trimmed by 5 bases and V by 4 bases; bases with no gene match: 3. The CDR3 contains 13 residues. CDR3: CASSTGTDNEQFF. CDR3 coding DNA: TGTGCCAGCAGCACGGGGACAGACAATGAGCAGTTCTTC.

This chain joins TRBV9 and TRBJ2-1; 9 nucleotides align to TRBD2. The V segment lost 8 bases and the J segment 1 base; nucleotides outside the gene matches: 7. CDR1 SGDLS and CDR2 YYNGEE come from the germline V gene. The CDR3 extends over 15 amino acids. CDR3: CASTLTSGSYNEQFF. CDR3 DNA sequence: TGTGCCAGTACACTTACTAGCGGGTCCTACAATGAGCAGTTCTTC.

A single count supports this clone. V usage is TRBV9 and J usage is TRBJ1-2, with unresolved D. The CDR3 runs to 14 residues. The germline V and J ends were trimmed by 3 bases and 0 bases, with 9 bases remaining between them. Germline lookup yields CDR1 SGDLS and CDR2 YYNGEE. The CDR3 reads CASSAAKANYGYTF. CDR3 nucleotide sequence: TGTGCCAGCAGCGCCGCCAAAGCTAACTATGGCTACACCTTC.

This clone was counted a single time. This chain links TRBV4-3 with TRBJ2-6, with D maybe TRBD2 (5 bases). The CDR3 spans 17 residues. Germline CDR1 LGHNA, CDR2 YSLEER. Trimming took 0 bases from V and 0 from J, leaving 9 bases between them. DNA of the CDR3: TGCGCCAGCAGCCAAGATCTTCGGGGCTCTGGGGCCAACGTCCTGACTTTC. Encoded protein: CASSQDLRGSGANVLTF.